A single sample gave rise to the 21 T cell receptor beta chains below, sequenced in a study of Graves' ophthalmopathy and Graves' hyperthyroidism. Researchers took RNA transcripts and amplified TCR beta CDR3 regions from them. HTBI primers were employed in first-round RT-PCR, then a second-round multiplex PCR followed. TCRdb re-called the multiplex PCR reads through MiXCR, storing one row per CDR3 protein. The data contain around 1,000,000 distinct CDR3 sequences, roughly two fifths of them singletons. Sequenced material: peripheral blood or thyroid tissue (not recorded which). The receptors were gathered from an adult man with Graves' hyperthyroidism.

This clonotype has only a few counts. V usage is TRBV20-1 and J usage is TRBJ2-5; no firm D call. The CDR3 is 11 amino acids. The V gene's germline CDR1 is DFQATT and CDR2 SNEGSKA (reference sequence). The ends were cut back, 3 bases at V and 4 bases at J, with 6 bases in the middle. CDR3 protein: CSARFLETQYF. CDR3 bases: TGCAGTGCTAGGTTCCTAGAGACCCAGTACTTC.

This clonotype was seen ten or more times. The chain employs TRBV29-1 and TRBJ1-5; D gene unclear. This CDR3 contains 13 residues. V was cut by 6 bases and J by 9 bases, with 18 bases left in between. Germline V gene data show CDR1 as SQVTM and CDR2 as ANQGSEA. As DNA, the CDR3 is TGCAGCGTCCTCAGAGAGCCCGGATCGCCCCAGCATTTT. This encodes CSVLREPGSPQHF.

This clonotype came up many times. This chain uses TRBV5-6 with TRBJ2-5, with no clear D. Germline V gene sequence: CDR1 SGHDT, CDR2 YYEEEE. The CDR3 totals 15 residues. The V and J ends lost 1 base and 4 bases respectively, with 14 bases between them. DNA for the CDR3: TGTGCCAGCAGCTTGTTGCGTCAGGCTCGAGAGACCCAGTACTTC. It is translated as CASSLLRQARETQYF.

The V gene is TRBV7-9, the J gene TRBJ2-7; 8 bases are shared with TRBD2. The CDR3 runs to 15 residues. Germline CDR1 SEHNR, CDR2 FQNEAQ (reference sequence). V shed 6 bases and J 4 bases; nucleotides not matched to a gene: 11. In DNA, the CDR3 is TGTGCCAGCAGTCCGGACCCGACTAGCGTTTACGAGCAGTACTTC. Amino acids: CASSPDPTSVYEQYF.

This clonotype was found many times. V is TRBV9 and J is TRBJ1-2, with D hard to call. The germline CDR1 and CDR2 sequences are SGDLS and YYNGEE. V lost 4 bases to trimming and J lost 8 bases, with 18 bases between them. The CDR3 is 14 amino acids. CDR3 sequence reads: CASSPKRNPFGYTF. CDR3 in DNA: TGTGCCAGCAGCCCAAAGAGGAACCCTTTCGGCTACACCTTC.

This clonotype was recorded at least ten times. The rearrangement joins TRBV10-3 to TRBJ2-5, with 8 bases lining up with TRBD2. Unmatched junction bases numbered 16, after V lost 8 bases and J lost 2 bases. Germline CDR1 ENHRY, CDR2 SYGVKD. The CDR3 extends over 17 amino acids. This CDR3 reads CAIHPTGGRGGQETQYF. CDR3 DNA: TGTGCCATCCACCCTACGGGGGGGAGGGGCGGACAAGAGACCCAGTACTTC.

This clonotype was picked up a small number of times. This may be a read error, as it is one base from a much larger clone. The J gene is TRBJ2-7, the V gene TRBV20-1; D might be TRBD2 (6 bases). The V and J ends lost 3 bases and 3 bases respectively, with 6 bases between them. Germline V gene sequence: CDR1 DFQATT, CDR2 SNEGSKA (reference sequence). The length of the CDR3 is 11 residues. The CDR3 sequence is CSASGSYEQYF. For the CDR3, the DNA is TGCAGTGCTAGCGGGAGCTACGAGCAGTACTTC.

The V and J genes are TRBV25-1 and TRBJ2-3; a weak D match, TRBD2 (5 bases). Between the trimmed V and J ends, which lost 7 bases and 1 base, there was a span of 12 bases. CDR1 and CDR2 (germline): MGHDK, SYGVNS. The CDR3 length is 14 residues. The chain's CDR3 is CASTSEGRTDTQYF. For the CDR3, the DNA is TGTGCCAGCACGAGTGAGGGTCGCACAGATACGCAGTATTTT.

The rearrangement uses TRBV19 and TRBJ1-1; D is unclear. Germline V gives CDR1 LNHDA, CDR2 SQIVND (reference sequence). V lost 4 bases to trimming and J lost 0 bases, with 12 bases between them. CDR3 length: 15 amino acids. The CDR3 coding sequence is TGTGCCAGTAGTACCCCGGAGGTGATGAACACTGAAGCTTTCTTT. This gives the protein CASSTPEVMNTEAFF.

J is TRBJ2-5 and V is TRBV10-3; TRBD2 matches 9 bases. Trimming removed 3 bases from V and 4 bases from J; junction bases left unmatched: 3. Germline CDR1 ENHRY, CDR2 SYGVKD. This CDR3 is built from 14 residues. CDR3 sequence reads: CAISERGGGETQYF. The CDR3 DNA reads as TGTGCCATCAGTGAACGCGGGGGGGGAGAGACCCAGTACTTC.

V gene TRBV29-1 combines with J gene TRBJ2-1; D is possibly TRBD1 or TRBD2 (5 bases each). In germline, CDR1 is SQVTM, CDR2 ANQGSEA. The CDR3 consists of 13 residues. V lost 3 bases and J lost 9, with 15 bases in between. CDR3: CSVETKWDGEQFF. The DNA of the CDR3 is TGCAGCGTTGAGACTAAGTGGGACGGTGAGCAGTTCTTC.

The V and J genes are TRBV10-3 and TRBJ2-7, with D possibly matching TRBD1 (6 bases). The CDR3 totals 14 residues. Trimming left V 3 bases short and J 4 bases short, with 13 bases between. Germline V CDR1 and CDR2: ENHRY, SYGVKD. CDR3 nucleotides: TGTGCCATCAGTGATGAAGACAGGTATTACGAGCAGTACTTC. Translation: CAISDEDRYYEQYF.

The rearrangement uses TRBV29-1 and TRBJ1-2; D ambiguous. The V gene's germline CDR1 is SQVTM and CDR2 ANQGSEA. The ends were cut back, 1 base at V and 7 bases at J, with 7 bases in the middle. This CDR3 contains 11 residues. The CDR3 DNA reads as TGCAGCGTTGAAGGGCGGCGTGGCTACACCTTC. It is translated as CSVEGRRGYTF.

The J gene is TRBJ1-6, the V gene TRBV2; tentatively, D is TRBD1 (6 bases). The CDR3 totals 13 residues. The germline V gene has CDR1 SNHLY and CDR2 FYNNEI. The CDR3 loop is CATDSVGNSPLHF. Written as DNA, the CDR3 is TGTGCTACGGACAGTGTTGGCAATTCACCCCTCCACTTT.

This chain joins TRBV7-9 and TRBJ2-7; 8 bases agree with TRBD1. V trimming: 5 bases; J trimming: 1 base; junction bases outside the gene matches: 7. This CDR3 spans 15 amino acids. Germline loops: CDR1 SEHNR, CDR2 FQNEAQ (reference sequence). This CDR3 reads CASSPRNRGSYEQYF. CDR3 sequence (DNA): TGTGCCAGCAGCCCCCGGAACAGGGGGTCCTACGAGCAGTACTTC.

This clonotype was found many times. The chain has TRBV5-8 and TRBJ2-7, with a tentative D call TRBD1 (5 bases). Trimming left V 4 bases short and J 2 bases short, with 10 bases between. The CDR3 consists of 13 residues. Germline CDR1 and CDR2: SGHTS and YDEGEE. The CDR3 coding sequence is TGTGCCAGCAGCAACAGACAGACCTACGAGCAGTACTTC. Translation gives CASSNRQTYEQYF.

V usage is TRBV6-2 or TRBV6-3 and J usage is TRBJ2-2, with D possibly called TRBD1 or TRBD2 (5 bases each). V lost 2 bases and J 5 bases, leaving 21 bases between the germline ends. The germline V gene has CDR1 MNHEY and CDR2 SVGEGT. This CDR3 has 18 residues. CDR3 amino acids: CASSYGKTGTPGTGELFF. The CDR3, as DNA: TGTGCCAGCAGTTACGGGAAAACGGGGACCCCCGGGACCGGGGAGCTGTTTTTT.

This clonotype came up many times. In nucleotides, the CDR3 is TGTGCCATCACCCCTAGCCCATTGGAGACCCAGTACTTC. Translated, it gives CAITPSPLETQYF. The chain combines TRBV10-3 with TRBJ2-5, with D perhaps TRBD2 (5 bases). CDR3 size: 13 residues. Germline assignment: CDR1 ENHRY and CDR2 SYGVKD. The V end was cut by 7 bases, the J end by 5 bases, with 14 bases between.

This clonotype was found once. At one of its ends the junction is not consistent with the germline gene, which may arise from a read error. The V call is TRBV7-9, the J call TRBJ2-7; 11 bases agree with TRBD2. Germline V gives CDR1 SEHNR, CDR2 FQNEAQ (reference sequence). This CDR3 spans 16 amino acids. CDR3 region: CASSLAGLADSYEQYF. In DNA, the CDR3 is TGCGCCAGCAGCTTGGCGGGACTAGCGGATTCCTACGAGCAGTACTTC.

In the case of this clonotype: A much larger clone lies one base from this, so it may be a read error. The V call is TRBV19, the J call TRBJ1-2; 8 bases are a match to TRBD1. With 7 bases clipped from V and 5 bases from J, the junction kept 15 bases outside the gene matches. Germline V gives CDR1 LNHDA, CDR2 SQIVND (reference sequence). The CDR3 is 16 amino acids. The CDR3 protein is CASNILFATGDYGYTF. The CDR3, as DNA: TGTGCCAGTAATATTCTTTTCGCGACAGGGGATTATGGCTACACCTTC.

V usage is TRBV27 and J usage is TRBJ2-7, with 10 bases fitting TRBD2. Unmatched junction bases numbered 7, after V lost 3 bases and J lost 2 bases. Germline CDR1 MNHEY, CDR2 SMNVEV (reference sequence). This CDR3 has 16 amino acids. The CDR3 nucleotides read TGTGCCAGCAGTTTGATGCGACTAGCGGGCACCTACGAGCAGTACTTC. Protein product: CASSLMRLAGTYEQYF.